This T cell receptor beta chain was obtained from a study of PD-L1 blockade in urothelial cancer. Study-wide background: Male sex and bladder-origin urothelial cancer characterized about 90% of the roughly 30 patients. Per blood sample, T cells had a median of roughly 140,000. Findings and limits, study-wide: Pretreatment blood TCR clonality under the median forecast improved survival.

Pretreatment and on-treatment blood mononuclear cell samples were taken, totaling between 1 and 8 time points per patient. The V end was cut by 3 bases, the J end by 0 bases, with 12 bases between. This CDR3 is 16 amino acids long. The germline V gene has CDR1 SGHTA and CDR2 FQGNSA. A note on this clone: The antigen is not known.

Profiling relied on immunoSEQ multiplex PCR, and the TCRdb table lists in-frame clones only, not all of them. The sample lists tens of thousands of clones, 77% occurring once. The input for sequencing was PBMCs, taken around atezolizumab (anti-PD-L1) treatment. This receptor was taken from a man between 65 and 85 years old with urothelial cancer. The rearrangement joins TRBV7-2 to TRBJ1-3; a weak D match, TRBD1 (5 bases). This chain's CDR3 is CASSFSDGGSGNTIYF. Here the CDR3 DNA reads TGTGCCAGCAGCTTCTCGGACGGGGGCTCTGGAAACACCATATATTTT. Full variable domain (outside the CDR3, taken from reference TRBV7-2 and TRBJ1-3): GAGVSQSPSNKVTEKGKDVELRCDPISGHTALYWYRQSLGQGLEFLIYFQGNSAPDKSGLPSDRFSAERTGGSVSTLTIQRTQQEDSAVYLCASSFSDGGSGNTIYFGEGSWLTVV.